Listed below are T cell receptor beta chains from one sample, sequenced in a study of cytomegalovirus exposure and HLA in healthy donors. TCRdb's table, derived via immunoSEQ multiplex PCR, lists solely in-frame clones and lacks some. The sample carries some 310,000 clones, over 75% recorded once. Sample: PBMCs. The source is a man aged 30-40 years in good health and CMV-seronegative. The CDR3 runs from the conserved cysteine through the conserved F or W. A D gene is named only where the DNA matches it firmly. Not all rows give a size; the values are once, few, many and, for expanded clones, a class.

D gene	J gene	V gene	clone size	CDR3 DNA	CDR3 protein
-	TRBJ1-3	TRBV4-1	-	TGCGCCAGCAGCCAAGAGGGGGGTAGGGTTTCCGGAAACACCATATATTTT	CASSQEGGRVSGNTIYF
TRBD1	TRBJ1-2	TRBV15	-	TGTGCCACCAGCAGAGGCGGGACAGGGGACTATGGCTACACCTTC	CATSRGGTGDYGYTF
TRBD1	TRBJ1-2	TRBV7-2	-	TGTGCCAGCAGCTTAGCGTGGCGGACAGGCTGGGGCTACACCTTC	CASSLAWRTGWGYTF
-	TRBJ1-1	TRBV6-5	-	TGTGCCAGCAGTTACGCCCCGGGACTACAGAACACTGAAGCTTTCTTT	CASSYAPGLQNTEAFF
-	TRBJ2-2	TRBV30	-	TGTGCCTGGAGTCGAACAGCTAACACCGGGGAGCTGTTTTTT	CAWSRTANTGELFF
-	TRBJ2-5	TRBV7-2	-	TGTGCCAGCAGCCAATCGGGTTGGGAGACCCAGTACTTC	CASSQSGWETQYF
TRBD2	TRBJ2-2	TRBV9	once	TGTGCCAGCAGCGCCTCTAGCGGGGTGAACACCGGGGAGCTGTTTTTT	CASSASSGVNTGELFF
-	TRBJ1-2	TRBV6-5	-	TGTGCCAGCAGAAACGAGGGTCCAGCAGTTGGCTACACCTTC	CASRNEGPAVGYTF
TRBD1	TRBJ2-5	TRBV11-2	-	TGTGCCAGCAGCTTAGGACAGGGCCAAGAGACCCAGTACTTC	CASSLGQGQETQYF
TRBD1	TRBJ1-2	TRBV6-4	-	TGTGCCAGCAGAGCCAGCGGGACAGGGTATAGTGGCGGCTACACCTTC	CASRASGTGYSGGYTF
TRBD1	TRBJ2-5	TRBV7-2	-	TGTGCCAGCAGCCCGGACAGGGTGGAGACCCAGTACTTC	CASSPDRVETQYF
-	TRBJ2-1	TRBV9	-	TGTGCCAGCAGCCCCGCCGGGGTACTACTATACAATGAGCAGTTCTTC	CASSPAGVLLYNEQFF
TRBD1	TRBJ2-7	TRBV10-3	-	TGTGCCGGGAGGGGGACAGGGGAGGGTAACGAGCAGTACTTC	CAGRGTGEGNEQYF
-	TRBJ1-5	TRBV9	-	TGTGCCAGCAGCTCAGGACTCTCGGGCCAGCCCCAGCATTTT	CASSSGLSGQPQHF
TRBD1	TRBJ2-7	TRBV6-5	-	TGTGCCAGCAGTTACCGCACACAGGGGGCACGTCAGGAGCAGTACTTC	CASSYRTQGARQEQYF
TRBD1	TRBJ2-2	TRBV2	-	TGTGCCAGCAGTGGAGACCCCAGGGGGTGGGGTACCGGGGAGCTGTTTTTT	CASSGDPRGWGTGELFF
-	TRBJ2-7	TRBV5-4	-	TGTGCCAGCAGCTTGGTTGAACGGACAGAGCCCTACGAGCAGTACTTC	CASSLVERTEPYEQYF
TRBD2	TRBJ2-1	TRBV5-1	-	TGCGCCAGCAGTGCGACTAGCGGGGGCTCCTACAATGAGCAGTTCTTC	CASSATSGGSYNEQFF
-	TRBJ1-5	TRBV7-9	-	TGTGCCAGCAGCTTAGGAGAGTCGAATCAGCCCCAGCATTTT	CASSLGESNQPQHF
-	TRBJ1-1	TRBV19	-	TGTGCCAGTAGTATAGATCCCTCCTCGCCAGGCCCTGCTTTCTTT	CASSIDPSSPGPAFF
TRBD1	TRBJ1-6	TRBV7-6	few	TGTGCCAGCAGCCCCGACAGGGCGAATTCACCCCTCCACTTT	CASSPDRANSPLHF
-	TRBJ1-3	TRBV7-9	-	TGTGCCAGCAGCCCCGGGGGGGGGAAGAGATCTGGAAACACCATATATTTT	CASSPGGGKRSGNTIYF
TRBD1	TRBJ1-4	TRBV6-1	-	TGTGCCAGCAGTTCGGGACAGGTCAATTATGAAAAACTGTTTTTT	CASSSGQVNYEKLFF
-	TRBJ2-7	TRBV25-1	-	TGTGCCAGCAGTGAATCCTCCTCCTACGAGCAGTACTTC	CASSESSSYEQYF
-	TRBJ1-1	TRBV7-2	-	TGTGCCAGCAGCTTAGTGGGGGCCGCAGCTTTCTTT	CASSLVGAAAFF
-	TRBJ2-7	TRBV11-2	-	TGTGCCAGCAGCTTAGCAAGGGGGAGAACCTACGAGCAGTACTTC	CASSLARGRTYEQYF
-	TRBJ1-1	TRBV7-9	-	TGTGCCAGCCTGGAGCCGATGAACACTGAAGCTTTCTTT	CASLEPMNTEAFF
TRBD1	TRBJ1-4	TRBV27	-	TGTGCCAGCAGGAGACAGGGGTTGAGGGAAAAACTGTTTTTT	CASRRQGLREKLFF
TRBD1	TRBJ1-2	TRBV4-1	-	TGCGCCAGCAGCCAAGAGGGGACAGGGGCCTCTACTCCCTATGGCTACACCTTC	CASSQEGTGASTPYGYTF
TRBD1	TRBJ1-3	TRBV6-5	once	TGTGCCAGCAGACGGGACAGCTCTGGAAACACCATATATTTT	CASRRDSSGNTIYF
-	TRBJ1-4	TRBV6-5	-	TGTGCCAGCAGTTACGACACAACTAGGGCCAAACAGTTTTTT	CASSYDTTRAKQFF
-	TRBJ1-1	TRBV6-5	-	TGTGCCAGCAGTCGGACAGCGAACACTGAAGCTTTCTTT	CASSRTANTEAFF
-	TRBJ2-3	TRBV5-1	-	TGCGCCAGCAGCCGAGGGCAGGCTATGTTTGAAGATACGCAGTATTTT	CASSRGQAMFEDTQYF
-	TRBJ1-5	TRBV6-1	-	TGTGCCAGCAGTGAACAGGGTCGCAATCAGCCCCAGCATTTT	CASSEQGRNQPQHF
-	TRBJ1-1	TRBV6-5	-	TGTGCCAGCAGTTACGACATTTTCACTGAAGCTTTCTTT	CASSYDIFTEAFF
TRBD2	TRBJ2-3	TRBV2	-	TGTGCCACCCCGAGTAGCGGGGCGCAGTATTTT	CATPSSGAQYF
TRBD1	TRBJ1-2	TRBV29-1	-	TGCAGCGCCACAGGGGGTACATTCTATGGCTACACCTTC	CSATGGTFYGYTF
TRBD1	TRBJ1-1	TRBV7-9	-	TGTGCCAGCAGCTCAACCACCATGGACAGGGCAGGGACTGAAGCTTTCTTT	CASSSTTMDRAGTEAFF
TRBD1	TRBJ1-4	TRBV23-1	once	TGCGCCAGCAGAACCGGGACAGGCCTGGGGAAACTGTTTTTT	CASRTGTGLGKLFF
TRBD1	TRBJ2-1	TRBV4-1	once	TGCGCCAGCAGCCAAGATGGCCCCGAGACAGGGGTCTACAATGAGCAGTTCTTC	CASSQDGPETGVYNEQFF
-	TRBJ2-5	TRBV12-5	-	TGTGCTAGTGGTTTGGTAAACACACAATTAAAAGAGACCCAGTACTTC	CASGLVNTQLKETQYF
TRBD1	TRBJ2-7	TRBV18	-	TGTGCCAGCTCACCCGGGACAGGCCAGTTCTACGAGCAGTACTTC	CASSPGTGQFYEQYF
-	TRBJ2-7	TRBV5-5	-	TGTGCCAGCAGCTTGGACGCGGGGGCCCCCTACGAGCAGTACTTC	CASSLDAGAPYEQYF
TRBD1	TRBJ2-5	TRBV18	-	TGTGCCAGCTCCGGACAGGGTTTAGAGACCCAGTACTTC	CASSGQGLETQYF
TRBD1	TRBJ2-1	TRBV28	-	TGTGCCAGCAAACCGAGGGACAGGGTCTACAATGAGCAGTTCTTC	CASKPRDRVYNEQFF
TRBD1	TRBJ2-1	TRBV18	-	TGTGCCAGCTCACAACCGGGACAGGGAGACTATGAGCAGTTCTTC	CASSQPGQGDYEQFF
TRBD1	TRBJ1-2	TRBV15	-	TGTGCCACCAGCAGAGATAGGGGACAGGGGCAAGAGGGCTACACCTTC	CATSRDRGQGQEGYTF
TRBD1	TRBJ2-6	TRBV15	-	TGTGCCACCGGCCGGGGACAGGGATCCTCTGGGGCCAACGTCCTGACTTTC	CATGRGQGSSGANVLTF
TRBD1	TRBJ1-3	TRBV5-5	-	TGTGCCAGCAGCTTGGGAACTGGACAGGGGCCTTCTGGAAACACCATATATTTT	CASSLGTGQGPSGNTIYF
-	TRBJ2-7	TRBV7-9	-	TGTGCCAGCAGCTTTGGACAGAACTACGAGCAGTACTTC	CASSFGQNYEQYF
-	TRBJ2-2	TRBV9	-	TGTGCCAGCAGCGCCCCTTTGAACACCGGGGAGCTGTTTTTT	CASSAPLNTGELFF
TRBD1	TRBJ2-5	TRBV7-6	-	TGTGCCAGCAGCGAGGGGGCTTGGCAAGAGACCCAGTACTTC	CASSEGAWQETQYF
TRBD1	TRBJ2-7	TRBV19	-	TGTGCCAGTAGTTCGACAGGGGTCTTCTACGAGCAGTACTTC	CASSSTGVFYEQYF
TRBD2	TRBJ2-5	TRBV5-1	-	TGCGCCAGCAGCTGGACTAGCCAAGAGACCCAGTACTTC	CASSWTSQETQYF